These 12 T cell receptor beta chains were sequenced from one sample in a study of vaccination and CD4 T cells after COVID-19. Cultured CD4+ T-cell DNA underwent Oncomine TCR Beta short-read sequencing. TCRdb re-called the PCR reads with MiXCR, one entry per CDR3 protein. The sample consists of roughly 16,000 distinct CDR3 sequences, 44% of them appearing once. These receptors have no known antigen. Treatment reported: roughly ten-day PBMC culture with coronavirus spike peptide pools or control peptides (ViraFEST assay). The sequencing sample was made of CD4+ T cells from blood, cultured in vitro. These receptors were taken from a human donor who had recovered from COVID-19.

In its sample, this clonotype was seen a few times. This chain uses TRBV19 with TRBJ1-2; D is unresolved. The germline V and J ends were trimmed by 1 base and 0 bases, with 9 bases remaining between them. CDR1 is LNHDA, CDR2 SQIVND, per germline (reference sequence). The CDR3 is 15 residues long. The CDR3 coding sequence is TGTGCCAGTAGTATAGCACAGAAAGCTAACTATGGCTACACCTTC. Amino acids: CASSIAQKANYGYTF.

This clonotype was counted a few times. The chain joins TRBV20-1 to TRBJ2-5; D is unresolved. The CDR3 extends over 14 amino acids. The germline gives CDR1 DFQATT, CDR2 SNEGSKA (reference sequence). V was pared by 0 bases and J by 6 bases, with 14 bases between. CDR3: CSAREDGSVQTQYF. Written as DNA, the CDR3 is TGCAGTGCTAGAGAGGACGGGTCCGTGCAGACCCAGTACTTC.

The genes are TRBV12-3 or TRBV12-4 and TRBJ2-7; the match to TRBD2 covers 10 bases. V was pared by 4 bases and J by 0 bases, with 3 bases of the junction left unmatched. This CDR3 is 15 amino acids long. This CDR3 reads CASSSRTSGSYEQYF. CDR3 nucleotide sequence: TGTGCCAGCAGTTCCCGGACTAGCGGCTCCTACGAGCAGTACTTC.

This clonotype has just a few counts. The chain has TRBV5-4 and TRBJ1-6; 7 nucleotides line up with TRBD1. CDR3 length: 16 residues. Germline V gene lookup returns CDR1 SGHNT and CDR2 YYREEE (reference sequence). The V and J ends lost 4 bases and 10 bases, in that order; junction bases with no gene match: 14. The CDR3 DNA sequence: TGTGCCAGCAGCAAGTGGGACAGCCTTGAGGAGTCACCCCTCCACTTT. As protein: CASSKWDSLEESPLHF.

The J gene is TRBJ2-3, the V gene TRBV7-9; D may be TRBD2 (5 bases). The V end lost 6 bases, the J end lost 3 bases, and 10 bases lay between the germline ends. This CDR3 has 13 residues. Germline assignment: CDR1 SEHNR and CDR2 FQNEAQ (reference sequence). The CDR3 DNA follows: TGTGCCAGCAGTTCCGCGGGTACAGATACGCAGTATTTT. Its protein product is CASSSAGTDTQYF.

In this sample, this clonotype turned up a few times. The chain combines TRBV2 with TRBJ2-2; 12 nucleotides match TRBD1. This CDR3 has 14 amino acids. J gave up 9 bases and V 6 bases, and 5 bases lay outside the gene matches. Germline CDR1 SNHLY, CDR2 FYNNEI. In DNA form, the CDR3 reads TGTGCCAGCAGCGTAGGGACAGGGGGCAGGGAGCTGTTTTTT. Translating gives CASSVGTGGRELFF.

In this sample, this clonotype turned up once. The V and J genes are TRBV5-1 and TRBJ2-5; D is perhaps TRBD2 (6 bases). The V end was cut by 4 bases, the J end by 2 bases, with 12 bases between. The length of the CDR3 is 14 residues. Germline V gene lookup returns CDR1 SGHRS and CDR2 YFSETQ. The CDR3 is CASSTGLTQETQYF. In nucleotides, the CDR3 is TGCGCCAGCAGCACAGGACTAACTCAAGAGACCCAGTACTTC.

This chain joins TRBV6-2 or TRBV6-3 and TRBJ2-7; D is unclear. The CDR3 has 14 residues. The ends were cut back, 0 bases at V and 0 bases at J, with 6 bases in the middle. Germline V gene lookup returns CDR1 MNHEY and CDR2 SVGEGT. The CDR3 loop reads CASSYSATSYEQYF. As DNA, the CDR3 is TGTGCCAGCAGTTACTCGGCGACCTCCTACGAGCAGTACTTC.

CDR3 bases: TGTGCCTGGAGTGTAAGGTATGAGCAGTTCTTC. Amino acids: CAWSVRYEQFF. The rearrangement joins TRBV30 to TRBJ2-1; D not resolved. The ends were cut back, 0 bases at V and 8 bases at J, with 5 bases in the middle. The CDR3 runs to 11 residues. In germline, CDR1 is GTSNPN, CDR2 SVGIG (reference sequence). Combining the CDR3 with reference TRBV30 and TRBJ2-1 gives the whole variable domain SQTIHQWPATLVQPVGSPLSLECTVEGTSNPNLYWYRQAAGRGLQLLFYSVGIGQISSEVPQNLSASRPQDRQFILSSKKLLLSDSGFYLCAWSVRYEQFFGPGTRLTVL.

Only a few counts were recorded for this clonotype. The chain recombines TRBV15 with TRBJ1-2; D is unresolved. The germline V gene has CDR1 LNHNV and CDR2 YYDKDF (reference sequence). V dropped 0 bases and J dropped 4 bases, with 12 bases sitting between them. The CDR3 has 15 amino acids. CDR3 loop: CATSRDLGEGYGYTF. The CDR3 DNA reads as TGTGCCACCAGCAGAGATTTGGGTGAGGGCTATGGCTACACCTTC.

V and J are TRBV4-1 and TRBJ2-3; D gene uncertain. Trimming shortened V by 0 bases and J by 4 bases, and 8 bases separated the two germline ends. From germline, CDR1 is MGHRA and CDR2 YSYEKL. The CDR3 covers 14 residues. CDR3 DNA: TGCGCCAGCAGCCAAGATAGACTTGCAGATACGCAGTATTTT. This gives the protein CASSQDRLADTQYF.

The rearrangement links TRBV2 to TRBJ2-7, with 11 bases aligning to TRBD1. Germline trimming cut 6 bases from V and 3 bases from J; bases unmatched to any gene: 7. The germline V gene has CDR1 SNHLY and CDR2 FYNNEI. The CDR3 covers 15 residues. The CDR3 region has the DNA TGTGCCAGCAGCGCGGGACAGGGGGTTTTCTACGAGCAGTACTTC. This codes for CASSAGQGVFYEQYF.